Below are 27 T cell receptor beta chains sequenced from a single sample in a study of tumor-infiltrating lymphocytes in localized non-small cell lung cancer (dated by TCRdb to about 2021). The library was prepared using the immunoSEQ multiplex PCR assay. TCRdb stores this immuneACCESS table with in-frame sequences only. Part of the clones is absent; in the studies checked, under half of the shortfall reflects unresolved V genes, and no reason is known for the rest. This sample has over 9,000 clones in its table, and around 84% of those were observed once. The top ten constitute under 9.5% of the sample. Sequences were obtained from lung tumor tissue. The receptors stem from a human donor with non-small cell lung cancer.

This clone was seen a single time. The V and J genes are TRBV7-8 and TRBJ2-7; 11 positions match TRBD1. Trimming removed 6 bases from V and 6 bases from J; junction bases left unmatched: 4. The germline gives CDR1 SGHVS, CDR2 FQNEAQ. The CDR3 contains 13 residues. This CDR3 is CASSAGQGVEQYF. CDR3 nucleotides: TGTGCCAGCAGTGCGGGACAGGGGGTCGAGCAGTACTTC.

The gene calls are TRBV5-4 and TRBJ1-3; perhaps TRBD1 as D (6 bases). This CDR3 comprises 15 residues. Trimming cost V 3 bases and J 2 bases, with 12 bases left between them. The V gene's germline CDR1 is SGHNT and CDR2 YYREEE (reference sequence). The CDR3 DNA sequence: TGTGCCAGCAGCTCCCAACAGGGTGCTGGAAACACCATATATTTT. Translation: CASSSQQGAGNTIYF.

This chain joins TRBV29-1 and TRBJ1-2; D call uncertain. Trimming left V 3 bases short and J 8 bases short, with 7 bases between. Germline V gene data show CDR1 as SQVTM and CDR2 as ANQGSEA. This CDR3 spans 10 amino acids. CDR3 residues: CSVDQEGYTF. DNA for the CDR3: TGCAGCGTTGATCAGGAGGGCTACACCTTC.

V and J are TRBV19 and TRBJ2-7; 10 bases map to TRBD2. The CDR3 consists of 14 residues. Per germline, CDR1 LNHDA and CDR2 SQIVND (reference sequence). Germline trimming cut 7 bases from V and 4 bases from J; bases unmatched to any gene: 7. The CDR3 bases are TGTGCCAGTACCCCTAGCGGGAGTTTGTACGAGCAGTACTTC. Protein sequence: CASTPSGSLYEQYF. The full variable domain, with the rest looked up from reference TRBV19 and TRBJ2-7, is DGGITQSPKYLFRKEGQNVTLSCEQNLNHDAMYWYRQDPGQGLRLIYYSQIVNDFQKGDIAEGYSVSREKKESFPLTVTSAQKNPTAFYLCASTPSGSLYEQYFGPGTRLTVT.

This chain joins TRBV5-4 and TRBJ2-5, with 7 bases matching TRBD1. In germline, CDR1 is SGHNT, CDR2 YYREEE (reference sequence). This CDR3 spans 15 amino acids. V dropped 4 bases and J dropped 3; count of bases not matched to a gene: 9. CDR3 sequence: CASSPRGSLKETQYF. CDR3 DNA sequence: TGTGCCAGCAGCCCCAGGGGGTCGTTAAAAGAGACCCAGTACTTC. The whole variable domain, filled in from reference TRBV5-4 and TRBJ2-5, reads ETGVTQSPTHLIKTRGQQVTLRCSSQSGHNTVSWYQQALGQGPQFIFQYYREEENGRGNFPPRFSGLQFPNYSSELNVNALELDDSALYLCASSPRGSLKETQYFGPGTRLLVL.

CDR3 sequence (DNA): TGTGCCAGCAGCCAGATGGAGGGACAAGAGACCCAGTACTTC. This encodes CASSQMEGQETQYF. The chain uses TRBV14 and TRBJ2-5, with D tentatively TRBD2 (6 bases). V lost 3 bases to trimming and J lost 2 bases, with 10 bases between them. The germline gives CDR1 SGHDN, CDR2 FVKESK. CDR3 length equals 14 residues.

DNA of the CDR3: TGTGCCAGCAGCATTTCAGGGGTGACCTATGGCTACACCTTC. It encodes CASSISGVTYGYTF. This chain links TRBV7-9 with TRBJ1-2, with a tentative D call TRBD1 (6 bases). The germline V gene encodes CDR1 SEHNR and CDR2 FQNEAQ (reference sequence). The CDR3 totals 14 residues. V lost 5 bases to trimming and J lost 4 bases, with 14 bases between them.

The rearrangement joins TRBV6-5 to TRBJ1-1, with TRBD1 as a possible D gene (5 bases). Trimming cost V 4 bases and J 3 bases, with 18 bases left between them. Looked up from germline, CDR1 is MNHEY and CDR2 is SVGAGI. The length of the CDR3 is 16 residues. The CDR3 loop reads CASSFRDSPRHTEAFF. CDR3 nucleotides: TGTGCCAGCAGTTTCCGGGACTCCCCCCGTCACACTGAAGCTTTCTTT.

The CDR3 DNA follows: TGTGCCAGCACCCTAGTCCGGGGGAATCAGCCCCAGCATTTT. It translates to CASTLVRGNQPQHF. This chain uses TRBV6-1 with TRBJ1-5; D might be TRBD1 (5 bases). The germline gives CDR1 MNHNS, CDR2 SASEGT. CDR3 size: 14 residues. V lost 7 bases to trimming and J lost 4 bases, with 14 bases between them.

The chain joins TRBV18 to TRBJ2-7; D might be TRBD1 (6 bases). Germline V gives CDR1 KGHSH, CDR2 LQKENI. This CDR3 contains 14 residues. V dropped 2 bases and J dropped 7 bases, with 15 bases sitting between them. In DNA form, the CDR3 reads TGTGCCAGCTCACCAGGTGGGGGCGCCAGGGAGCAGTACTTC. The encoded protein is CASSPGGGAREQYF.

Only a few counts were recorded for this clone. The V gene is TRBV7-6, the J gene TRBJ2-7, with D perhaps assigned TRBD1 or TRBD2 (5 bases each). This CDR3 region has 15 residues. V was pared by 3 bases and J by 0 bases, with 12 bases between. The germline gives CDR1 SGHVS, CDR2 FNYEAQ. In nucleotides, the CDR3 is TGTGCCAGCAGCTTCGGGGCAGGGTTCTCCTACGAGCAGTACTTC. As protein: CASSFGAGFSYEQYF.

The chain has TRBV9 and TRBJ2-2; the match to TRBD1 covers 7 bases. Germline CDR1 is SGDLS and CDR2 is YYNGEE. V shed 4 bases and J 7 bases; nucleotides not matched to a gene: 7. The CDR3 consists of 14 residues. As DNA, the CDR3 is TGTGCCAGCAGCCTACAGGGGTGGGGCGGGGAGCTGTTTTTT. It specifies CASSLQGWGGELFF.

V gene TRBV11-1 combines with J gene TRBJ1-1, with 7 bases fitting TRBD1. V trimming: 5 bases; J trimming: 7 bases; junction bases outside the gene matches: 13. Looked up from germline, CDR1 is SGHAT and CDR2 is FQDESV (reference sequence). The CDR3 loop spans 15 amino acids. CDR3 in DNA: TGTGCCAGCAGCCCACCTGTGGGCAGGGGGGATGAAGCTTTCTTT. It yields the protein CASSPPVGRGDEAFF.

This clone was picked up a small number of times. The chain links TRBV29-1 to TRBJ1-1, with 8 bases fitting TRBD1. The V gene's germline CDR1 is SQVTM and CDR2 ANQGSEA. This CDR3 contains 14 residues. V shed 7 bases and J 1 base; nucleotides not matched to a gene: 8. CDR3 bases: TGCAGCGCCGCTATAGGACAGGGGAACACTGAAGCTTTCTTT. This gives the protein CSAAIGQGNTEAFF.

CDR3 nucleotides: TGTGCCAGCAGTCAGACGGGAGTTGGTGAGCAGTACTTC. Encoded protein: CASSQTGVGEQYF. J is TRBJ2-7 and V is TRBV7-3, with D perhaps matching TRBD2 (6 bases). The CDR3 contains 13 residues. V lost 6 bases to trimming and J lost 7 bases, with 16 bases between them. The germline V gene has CDR1 SGHTA and CDR2 FQGTGA.

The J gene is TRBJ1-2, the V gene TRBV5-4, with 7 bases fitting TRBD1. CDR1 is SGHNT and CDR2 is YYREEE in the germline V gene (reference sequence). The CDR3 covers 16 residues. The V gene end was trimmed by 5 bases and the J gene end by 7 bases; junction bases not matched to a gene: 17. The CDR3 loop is CASRPLNLQGIGGYTF. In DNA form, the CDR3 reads TGTGCCAGCAGACCCCTGAACCTACAGGGGATAGGTGGCTACACCTTC.

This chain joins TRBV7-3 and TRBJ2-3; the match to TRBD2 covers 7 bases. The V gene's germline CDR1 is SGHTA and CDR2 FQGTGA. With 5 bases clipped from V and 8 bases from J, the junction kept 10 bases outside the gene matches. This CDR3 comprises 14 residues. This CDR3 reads CASSPRSVAGTQYF. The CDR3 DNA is TGTGCCAGCAGCCCCCGGTCGGTAGCGGGTACGCAGTATTTT.

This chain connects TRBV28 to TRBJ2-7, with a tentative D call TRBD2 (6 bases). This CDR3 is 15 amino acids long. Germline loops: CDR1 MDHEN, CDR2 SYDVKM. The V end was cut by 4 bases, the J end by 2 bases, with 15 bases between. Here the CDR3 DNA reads TGTGCCAGCAGTTCCGCCGGAGGGAAGGCCTACGAGCAGTACTTC. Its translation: CASSSAGGKAYEQYF.

The CDR3 DNA is TGTGCCAGTAGTATAGTTGCGGGGCCCTACAATGAGCAGTTCTTC. As protein: CASSIVAGPYNEQFF. J is TRBJ2-1 and V is TRBV19, with TRBD2 as a possible D gene (6 bases). With 1 base removed from V and 2 bases from J, the gap between germline ends came to 9 bases. CDR1 is LNHDA and CDR2 is SQIVND in the germline V gene (reference sequence). The CDR3 runs 15 residues.

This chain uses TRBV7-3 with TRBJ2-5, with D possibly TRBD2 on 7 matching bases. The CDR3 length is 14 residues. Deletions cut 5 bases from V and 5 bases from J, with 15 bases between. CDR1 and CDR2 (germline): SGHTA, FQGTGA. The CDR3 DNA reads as TGTGCCAGCAGCACATGGGGGGGCGCTGAGACCCAGTACTTC. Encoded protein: CASSTWGGAETQYF. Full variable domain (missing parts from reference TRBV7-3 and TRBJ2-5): GAGVSQTPSNKVTEKGKYVELRCDPISGHTALYWYRQSLGQGPEFLIYFQGTGAADDSGLPNDRFFAVRPEGSVSTLKIQRTERGDSAVYLCASSTWGGAETQYFGPGTRLLVL.

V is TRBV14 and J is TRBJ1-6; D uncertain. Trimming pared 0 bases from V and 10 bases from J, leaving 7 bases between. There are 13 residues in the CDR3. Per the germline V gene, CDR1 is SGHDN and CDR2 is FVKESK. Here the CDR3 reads CASSQDLGSPLHF. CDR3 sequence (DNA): TGTGCCAGCAGCCAAGATCTGGGGTCACCCCTCCACTTT.

CDR3 DNA sequence: TGTGCCAGCAGCCTGGAGCGGGCAGATACGCAGTATTTT. This translates into CASSLERADTQYF. The chain couples TRBV4-2 to TRBJ2-3, with a possible D match to TRBD2 (6 bases). V lost 4 bases and J lost 4, with 9 bases in between. This CDR3 has 13 residues. The V gene's germline CDR1 is LGHNA and CDR2 YNFKEQ.

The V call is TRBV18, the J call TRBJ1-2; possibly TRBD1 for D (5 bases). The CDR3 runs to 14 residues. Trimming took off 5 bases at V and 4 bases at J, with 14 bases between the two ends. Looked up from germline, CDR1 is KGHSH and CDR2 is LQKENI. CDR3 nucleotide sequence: TGTGCCAGCTCAACCGGACACGGGTCCTATGGCTACACCTTC. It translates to CASSTGHGSYGYTF.

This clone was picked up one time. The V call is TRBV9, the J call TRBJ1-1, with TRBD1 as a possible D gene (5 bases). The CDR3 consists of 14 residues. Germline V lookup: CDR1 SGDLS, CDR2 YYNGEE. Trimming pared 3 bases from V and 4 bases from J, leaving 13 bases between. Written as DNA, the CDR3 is TGTGCCAGCAGCGGCGGGGGTAGTGGCACTGAAGCTTTCTTT. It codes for CASSGGGSGTEAFF.

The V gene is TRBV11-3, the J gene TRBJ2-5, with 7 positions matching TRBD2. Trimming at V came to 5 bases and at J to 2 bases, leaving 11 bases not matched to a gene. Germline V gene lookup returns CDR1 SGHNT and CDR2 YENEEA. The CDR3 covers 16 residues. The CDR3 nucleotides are TGTGCCAGCAGCCCTGGCTGGGCTAGCGGACAAGAGACCCAGTACTTC. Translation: CASSPGWASGQETQYF.

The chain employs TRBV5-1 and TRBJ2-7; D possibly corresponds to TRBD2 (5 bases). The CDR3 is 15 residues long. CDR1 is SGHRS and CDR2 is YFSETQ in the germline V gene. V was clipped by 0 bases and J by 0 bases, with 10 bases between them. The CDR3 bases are TGCGCCAGCAGCTTGGGGAGCGGAGCCTCCTACGAGCAGTACTTC. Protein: CASSLGSGASYEQYF.

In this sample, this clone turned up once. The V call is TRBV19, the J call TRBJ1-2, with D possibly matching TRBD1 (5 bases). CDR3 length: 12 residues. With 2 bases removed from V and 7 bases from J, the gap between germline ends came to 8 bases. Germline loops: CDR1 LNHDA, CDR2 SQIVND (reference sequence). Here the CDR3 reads CASSIFDSGYTF. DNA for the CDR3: TGTGCCAGTAGTATATTTGACAGTGGCTACACCTTC.